One sample yielded the 26 T cell receptor beta chains listed below, sequenced in a study of OX40 agonist ivuxolimab in advanced cancers. Data came from immunoSEQ multiplex PCR; TCRdb stores just in-frame clones and leaves some out. Of 25,000 to 30,000 clones listed, 70% to 90% are singletons. Specimen: CD4+ or CD8+ T cells sorted from blood, collected in a trial of the OX40 agonist ivuxolimab. Receptor source: an adult with an advanced solid tumor such as melanoma, head and neck, liver or kidney cancer.

This clone appeared a single time. J is TRBJ2-7 and V is TRBV4-1; TRBD1 might be the D (5 bases). This CDR3 has 15 amino acids. The ends were cut back, 3 bases at V and 1 base at J, with 13 bases in the middle. Per the germline V gene, CDR1 is MGHRA and CDR2 is YSYEKL. As DNA, the CDR3 is TGCGCCAGCAGCCAGGCCTACGACAGATCCTACGAGCAGTACTTC. Translation: CASSQAYDRSYEQYF.

The rearrangement links TRBV6-6 to TRBJ2-7, with TRBD1 identical over 9 bases. The CDR3 covers 15 residues. In germline, CDR1 is MNHNY, CDR2 SVGAGI (reference sequence). Trimming took 6 bases from V and 3 from J; bases not matched to a gene: 9. In DNA form, the CDR3 reads TGTGCCAGCAGCTCCCTGGGGACAGGGATCTACGAGCAGTACTTC. Protein: CASSSLGTGIYEQYF.

This chain connects TRBV28 to TRBJ2-7; D might be TRBD1 or TRBD2, each matching 6 bases. Germline V gene data show CDR1 as MDHEN and CDR2 as SYDVKM. With 3 bases removed from V and 5 bases from J, the gap between germline ends came to 14 bases. This CDR3 has 14 amino acids. In nucleotides, the CDR3 is TGTGCCAGCAGTTTGGGGGGCGCGATAAACGAGCAGTACTTC. As protein: CASSLGGAINEQYF.

This clone was counted a single time. The rearrangement links TRBV4-1 to TRBJ2-7; no clear D. V lost 0 bases to trimming and J lost 2 bases, with 11 bases between them. The CDR3 spans 15 residues. Germline V gene data show CDR1 as MGHRA and CDR2 as YSYEKL. CDR3 residues: CASSQDGPGPYEQYF. CDR3 bases: TGCGCCAGCAGCCAAGATGGGCCGGGTCCCTACGAGCAGTACTTC.

The rearrangement links TRBV18 to TRBJ1-2; 12 bases are shared with TRBD1. CDR1 and CDR2 (germline): KGHSH, LQKENI. The V segment lost 2 bases and the J segment 5 bases; nucleotides outside the gene matches: 6. The CDR3 sequence is 16 residues long. The CDR3 sequence is CASSPGTGGDIYGYTF. The CDR3 DNA is TGTGCCAGCTCACCAGGGACAGGGGGCGATATATATGGCTACACCTTC.

The genes are TRBV30 and TRBJ1-2; D remains ambiguous. The germline V gene has CDR1 GTSNPN and CDR2 SVGIG (reference sequence). Trimming pared 2 bases from V and 5 bases from J, leaving 9 bases between. The CDR3 has 12 amino acids. The CDR3 sequence is CAWSPEGYGYTF. The CDR3 bases are TGTGCCTGGAGTCCCGAGGGATATGGCTACACCTTC.

The genes are TRBV7-3 and TRBJ2-5, with TRBD2 matching 8 bases. The last part of the DNA fits TRBJ2-7 better; the J call may be wrong. Germline lookup yields CDR1 SGHTA and CDR2 FQGTGA. The CDR3 has 14 residues. Here the CDR3 DNA reads TGTGCCAGCAGCCCCGCGGGGGGCAGCTACGAGCAGTACTTC. Residues: CASSPAGGSYEQYF.

The genes are TRBV11-2 and TRBJ1-4; no clear D gene. With 2 bases removed from V and 6 bases from J, the gap between germline ends came to 10 bases. CDR1 is SGHAT and CDR2 is FQNNGV in the germline V gene. The CDR3 sequence is 14 residues long. CDR3 nucleotides: TGTGCCAGCAGCTTATGGGATAGCGATGAAAAACTGTTTTTT. Translation gives CASSLWDSDEKLFF.

This clone is categorized as medium-sized. V and J are TRBV7-9 and TRBJ1-1; TRBD1 aligns across 9 bases. Germline CDR1 and CDR2: SEHNR and FQNEAQ (reference sequence). The V and J ends lost 5 bases and 6 bases, in that order; junction bases with no gene match: 7. This CDR3 contains 14 residues. In DNA, the CDR3 is TGTGCCAGCAGCGGGACAGGGAAGGGAGCTGAAGCTTTCTTT. This translates into CASSGTGKGAEAFF. Complete variable domain (other parts from reference TRBV7-9 and TRBJ1-1): DTGVSQNPRHKITKRGQNVTFRCDPISEHNRLYWYRQTLGQGPEFLTYFQNEAQLEKSRLLSDRFSAERPKGSFSTLEIQRTEQGDSAMYLCASSGTGKGAEAFFGQGTRLTVV.

The rearrangement uses TRBV2 and TRBJ2-1, with 8 bases aligning to TRBD1. The CDR3 is 13 residues long. CDR1 is SNHLY, CDR2 FYNNEI, per germline. Trimming took 8 bases from V and 6 from J; bases not matched to a gene: 6. The CDR3, as DNA: TGTGCCAGCCCCAGGGGGCTCCTCAATGAGCAGTTCTTC. Amino acid sequence: CASPRGLLNEQFF. Complete variable domain (other parts from reference TRBV2 and TRBJ2-1): EPEVTQTPSHQVTQMGQEVILRCVPISNHLYFYWYRQILGQKVEFLVSFYNNEISEKSEIFDDQFSVERPDGSNFTLKIRSTKLEDSAMYFCASPRGLLNEQFFGPGTRLTVL.

J is TRBJ2-5 and V is TRBV7-2; D is uncertain. The CDR3 is 15 amino acids. Germline values: CDR1 SGHTA, CDR2 FQGNSA. V lost 1 base and J lost 0, with 9 bases in between. Here the CDR3 DNA reads TGTGCCAGCAGCTTAGGACCCGGTCACCAAGAGACCCAGTACTTC. Its translation is CASSLGPGHQETQYF.

This chain uses TRBV11-3 with TRBJ2-1, with TRBD2 as a possible D gene (5 bases). The germline V and J ends were trimmed by 5 bases and 9 bases, with 23 bases remaining between them. CDR1 is SGHNT, CDR2 YENEEA, per germline. This CDR3 region has 16 residues. CDR3 protein: CASSPREGGPIGEQFF. The CDR3 DNA follows: TGTGCCAGCAGCCCTCGTGAAGGCGGGCCAATAGGTGAGCAGTTCTTC.

This chain uses TRBV28 with TRBJ1-6; 7 bases are a match to TRBD1. V trimming: 5 bases; J trimming: 3 bases; junction bases outside the gene matches: 7. Germline V gene lookup returns CDR1 MDHEN and CDR2 SYDVKM. The CDR3 loop spans 16 amino acids. The CDR3 loop is CASSKTGDYYNSPLHF. In nucleotides, the CDR3 is TGTGCCAGCAGTAAAACAGGGGACTACTATAATTCACCCCTCCACTTT. Filled out from reference TRBV28 and TRBJ1-6, the complete variable domain reads DVKVTQSSRYLVKRTGEKVFLECVQDMDHENMFWYRQDPGLGLRLIYFSYDVKMKEKGDIPEGYSVSREKKERFSLILESASTNQTSMYLCASSKTGDYYNSPLHFGNGTRLTVT.

The rearrangement uses TRBV5-1 and TRBJ2-7; TRBD1 matches 7 bases. Looked up from germline, CDR1 is SGHRS and CDR2 is YFSETQ. The V segment lost 5 bases and the J segment 0 bases; nucleotides outside the gene matches: 5. This CDR3 comprises 14 residues. Written as DNA, the CDR3 is TGCGCCAGCAGGCAGGGACAGCACTCCTACGAGCAGTACTTC. Translated, it gives CASRQGQHSYEQYF.

The V gene is TRBV4-1, the J gene TRBJ2-7; 8 bases line up with TRBD1. Germline CDR1 reads MGHRA; CDR2 reads YSYEKL. After removal of 1 base from V and 2 bases from J, the junction contained 4 bases not matched to a gene. This CDR3 is 15 amino acids long. Here the CDR3 reads CASSQGTGGAYEQYF. CDR3 coding DNA: TGCGCCAGCAGCCAAGGCACAGGGGGTGCCTACGAGCAGTACTTC.

The chain combines TRBV29-1 with TRBJ2-7; 11 positions agree with TRBD1. CDR3 length: 15 residues. The V gene end was trimmed by 1 base and the J gene end by 0 bases; junction bases not matched to a gene: 2. CDR1 and CDR2 from the germline V gene are SQVTM and ANQGSEA. This chain's CDR3 is CSVEGGTGGSYEQYF. The CDR3 coding sequence is TGCAGCGTTGAAGGGGGGACAGGGGGCTCCTACGAGCAGTACTTC.

The V call is TRBV7-3, the J call TRBJ2-7, with D possibly TRBD1 on 6 matching bases. Germline lookup yields CDR1 SGHTA and CDR2 FQGTGA. The ends were cut back, 5 bases at V and 4 bases at J, with 15 bases in the middle. This CDR3 has 14 residues. CDR3 residues: CASSPGLGGYEQYF. The CDR3 DNA sequence: TGTGCCAGCAGCCCGGGTTTAGGGGGATACGAGCAGTACTTC.

The rearrangement joins TRBV4-3 to TRBJ2-1, with a weak D call TRBD2 (6 bases). The V gene's germline CDR1 is LGHNA and CDR2 YSLEER. Trimming cost V 0 bases and J 7 bases, with 16 bases left between them. This CDR3 contains 16 residues. The CDR3 loop is CASSQDQTSSGNEQFF. In DNA, the CDR3 is TGCGCCAGCAGCCAAGATCAGACTAGTTCCGGGAATGAGCAGTTCTTC.

The chain employs TRBV7-9 and TRBJ1-3; D call uncertain. This CDR3 is built from 16 residues. Germline CDR1 and CDR2: SEHNR and FQNEAQ (reference sequence). V lost 1 base, J lost 1 base, and 11 bases lay in between. The CDR3 DNA follows: TGTGCCAGCAGCTTAGGTCCCCAGTATTCTGGAAACACCATATATTTT. It codes for CASSLGPQYSGNTIYF.

A word on this clone: One junction end does not reproduce the germline sequence, and a read error may be involved. The V and J genes are TRBV6-1 and TRBJ1-5; the match to TRBD1 covers 8 bases. Germline lookup yields CDR1 MNHNS and CDR2 SASEGT. The CDR3 covers 16 residues. The CDR3 DNA reads as TGTGCCAGCACTGAATACGGGACAGGTTGGGGTCAGCCCCAGCATTTT. It translates to CASTEYGTGWGQPQHF.

This clone was detected only once. The rearrangement joins TRBV5-1 to TRBJ2-7; TRBD1 matches at 9 bases. Per the germline V gene, CDR1 is SGHRS and CDR2 is YFSETQ. The trim removed 8 bases at V and 3 bases at J, leaving 6 bases unmatched. CDR3 length equals 13 residues. The CDR3, as DNA: TGCGCCAGTTCCGGGACAGGGAACTACGAGCAGTACTTC. It encodes CASSGTGNYEQYF.

This chain joins TRBV28 and TRBJ2-1, with D perhaps TRBD1 or TRBD2 (6 bases each). V was shortened by 7 bases and J by 3 bases, with 19 bases between the two germline ends. In germline, CDR1 is MDHEN, CDR2 SYDVKM. The CDR3 sequence is 16 residues long. For the CDR3, the DNA is TGTGCCAGCACCTTCACGGGGGCCAACGGCTACAATGAGCAGTTCTTC. It specifies CASTFTGANGYNEQFF.

V is TRBV10-2 and J is TRBJ2-3, with TRBD1 matching 8 bases. Losses at the gene ends were 8 bases for V and 4 bases for J; bases not matched to a gene: 8. The CDR3 spans 14 residues. Looked up from germline, CDR1 is WSHSY and CDR2 is SAAADI. In DNA form, the CDR3 reads TGCGCCAGCGCTTGGACAGGGTCAGCAGATACGCAGTATTTT. Its protein product is CASAWTGSADTQYF.

The chain links TRBV11-2 to TRBJ1-4; 7 bases line up with TRBD1. The CDR3 spans 15 residues. V lost 0 bases and J lost 11; bases outside the gene matches: 9. Looked up from germline, CDR1 is SGHAT and CDR2 is FQNNGV. CDR3 protein: CASSLDPQGERKLFF. The CDR3 bases are TGTGCCAGCAGCTTAGATCCGCAGGGGGAGAGGAAACTGTTTTTT.

This clone was seen a single time. The rearrangement joins TRBV6-6 to TRBJ2-7; D ambiguous. CDR3 length equals 13 residues. CDR1 and CDR2 from the germline V gene are MNHNY and SVGAGI (reference sequence). V was cut by 4 bases and J by 0 bases, with 7 bases left in between. This CDR3 is CASSWTPSYEQYF. CDR3 sequence (DNA): TGTGCCAGCAGTTGGACCCCCTCCTACGAGCAGTACTTC.

This sequence joins TRBV14 and TRBJ2-5; possible D gene TRBD2, 6 bases. This CDR3 comprises 14 residues. V was clipped by 1 base and J by 5 bases, with 11 bases between them. Germline V lookup: CDR1 SGHDN, CDR2 FVKESK. CDR3 sequence: CASSQVGGTETQYF. The CDR3 DNA is TGTGCCAGCAGCCAAGTTGGGGGGACGGAGACCCAGTACTTC.